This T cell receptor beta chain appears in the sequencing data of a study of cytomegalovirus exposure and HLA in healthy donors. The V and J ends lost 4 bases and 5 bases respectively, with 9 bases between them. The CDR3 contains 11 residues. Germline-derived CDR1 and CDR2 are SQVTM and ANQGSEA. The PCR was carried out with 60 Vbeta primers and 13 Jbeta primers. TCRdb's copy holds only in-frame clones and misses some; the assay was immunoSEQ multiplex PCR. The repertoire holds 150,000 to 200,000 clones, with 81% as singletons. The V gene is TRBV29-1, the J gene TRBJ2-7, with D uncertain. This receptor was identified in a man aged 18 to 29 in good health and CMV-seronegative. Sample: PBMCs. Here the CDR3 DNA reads TGCAGCGTTGGGCAGTCCGACGAGCAGTACTTC. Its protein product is CSVGQSDEQYF.